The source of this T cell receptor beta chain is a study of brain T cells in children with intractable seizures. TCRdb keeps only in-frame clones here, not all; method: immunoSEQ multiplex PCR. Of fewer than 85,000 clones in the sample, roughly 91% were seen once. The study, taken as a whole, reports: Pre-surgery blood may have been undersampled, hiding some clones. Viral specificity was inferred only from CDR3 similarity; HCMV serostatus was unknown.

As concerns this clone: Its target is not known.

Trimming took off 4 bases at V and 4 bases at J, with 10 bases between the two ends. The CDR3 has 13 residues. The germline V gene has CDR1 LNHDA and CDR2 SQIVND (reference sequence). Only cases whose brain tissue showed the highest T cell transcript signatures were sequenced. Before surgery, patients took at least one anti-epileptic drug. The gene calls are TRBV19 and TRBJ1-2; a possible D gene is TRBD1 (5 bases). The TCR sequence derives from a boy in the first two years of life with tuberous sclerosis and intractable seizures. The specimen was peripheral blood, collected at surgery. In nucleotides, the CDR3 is TGTGCCAGTAGTAGTAGGGACGGCTATGGCTACACCTTC. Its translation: CASSSRDGYGYTF.